A single T cell receptor (beta chain) is shown here with its context. Its cognate antigen has yet to be identified. Base qualities are not provided; no much larger clone lies one nucleotide away. Taken from cysteine to phenylalanine, the CDR3 has 16 residues. Only the CDR3 part of the read is kept: 48 bases, read in frame from the first base. For this chain, trimming is 3 bases at the V end and 4 bases at the J end, and the number of junction bases without a gene match is 8. Looking up the germline V gene yields CDR1 KGHSH and CDR2 LQKENI. Moderately to severely active disease, a Clinical Activity Score of at least 3, a NOSPECS grade of at least 4, and a duration under 3 months were present in ophthalmopathy patients. Any patient with an uncontrolled infection, another autoimmune disease, pregnancy or lactation was excluded. Diagnoses were based on clinical symptoms, serum thyroxine and TRAb, thyroid ultrasound and orbital computed tomography. PBMCs were separated from 7.5 to 10 ml of fresh peripheral blood using Ficoll-Paque density gradient centrifugation. Total RNA was extracted with Trizol reagent, and quality was checked on an Agilent 2100 Bioanalyzer.

The TCR beta CDR3 regions were amplified from RNA transcripts. The TCR CDR3 was subjected to a first round of RT-PCR using the HTBI primer set and the Qiagen OneStep RT-PCR kit. A second multiplex PCR round built the libraries, followed by size selection and purification. Libraries were sequenced paired-end with 100 bp reads on an Illumina HiSeq2000. In the authors' own workflow: SOAPnuke was used to process the raw data, removing reads that contained adapters or uncalled bases, had a mean Phred below 15, or lacked an exact match to the constant primer or identifier. High-quality paired reads were merged using COPE v1.2.5, and each unique nucleotide sequence was defined as a clonotype. MiTCR v1.1 was used to align the clonotypes against IMGT TRBV, TRBD and TRBJ reference segments. Analysis was restricted to V-J combinations with a frequency above 0.0001, which covered roughly 99% of repertoires. The TCS score was defined as F50 (clonal expansion) divided by E x V (chaos), with BLOSUM62-based TCRdist calculated between CDR3 peptides within each V-J. Welch's t-statistics and random forest reduced just over 500 V-J features to roughly 13, which were used in a naive Bayes classifier (R e1071). In-frame beta chains were kept once TCRdb had trimmed the public reads at Q25 with fastp and called clones with MiXCR. All rows with the same CDR3 protein become a single entry with the most common DNA and genes. These V and J calls derive from TCRdb rather than the authors' analysis. For this sample there are about 380,000 distinct CDR3 sequences; around 20% appear just once. 40% of the sample lies in the top ten.

The data stem from a study of T cells in Graves' hyperthyroidism and ophthalmopathy (dated by TCRdb to 2018 to 2020). Looking at the study overall: Peripheral blood samples were taken at the time of initial diagnosis, prior to any treatment. The study also compared thyroid tissue and blood T-cell repertoires from several Graves' hyperthyroidism patients. The paper describes TCR Vbeta CDR3 sequencing of some 130 peripheral blood samples, made up of about 40 ophthalmopathy patients, roughly 80 hyperthyroidism patients and 17 progressor patients. Whether ophthalmopathy could be predicted prospectively was tested in an independent validation cohort made up of roughly 19 hyperthyroidism patients plus 17 patients who later progressed to ophthalmopathy. After sampling, hyperthyroidism patients received methimazole starting at 30 mg daily, and ophthalmopathy patients received high-dose intravenous methylprednisolone. The roughly 100 discovery patients were divided at random into training and test sets in a 7:3 ratio. To identify TCR V-J signatures that set the groups apart, the researchers used a discovery cohort of about a hundred patients, made up of 43 with Graves' ophthalmopathy and about 60 with stable Graves' hyperthyroidism.

Study-level results and caveats: In cross-validation, a model built on a 13 V-J signature told ophthalmopathy apart from stable hyperthyroidism with less than 90% sensitivity and approximately 84% specificity, and in testing the same model reached 80%/75%. During validation, the model predicted progression to ophthalmopathy a median of approximately 7 months ahead of onset, with around 70% sensitivity and roughly 72% specificity. Most expanded thyroid clonotypes (frequency above 0.001) were also detected in blood, suggesting blood repertoires may reflect thyroid immune responses. No statistical method was used to fix the sample size in advance, and group allocation was not hidden from the investigators.

The receptor comes from a man younger than 35 with Graves' ophthalmopathy. Material for sequencing was blood. Here the chain combines TRBV18 and TRBJ2-7, and TRBD1 matches 11 of the central bases. The CDR3 region: CASSPLGQGGMYEQYF. Read as DNA, the sequence is TGTGCCAGCTCACCCCTGGGACAGGGGGGGATGTACGAGCAGTACTTC.